This entry describes one T cell receptor (beta chain). The record originates from a study of blood T cells in healthy people across ages. A second PCR of 7 to 11 cycles used a sample-barcoded 5' primer and a J-beta primer mix. In TCRdb, the 5' RACE reads were re-called with MiXCR into one record per CDR3 protein. The table includes more than 1,000,000 distinct CDR3 sequences, around 27% detected once. Germline loops: CDR1 SGHRS, CDR2 YFSETQ. The CDR3 sequence is 15 residues long. The V gene lost 3 bases and the J gene lost 1 base, with 13 bases spanning the gap. The same data also contributed to another study, on T cells of mothers and their children. From that report: Study donors consisted of a few healthy Caucasian mothers and their six children.

The V call is TRBV5-1, the J call TRBJ2-5; weak D call: TRBD2 (6 bases). Sequencing input: blood. The receptor comes from a girl aged 2 to 10 in good health. The CDR3: CASSWAGRSQETQYF. The CDR3 bases are TGCGCCAGCAGCTGGGCGGGACGGAGCCAAGAGACCCAGTACTTC.